The source of this T cell receptor beta chain is a study of radiotherapy plus CTLA-4 blockade in lung cancer. As for the study in general: Among enrolled patients, 15% to 20% responded and 31% achieved disease control. Study findings and constraints: Interferon-beta and early blood T cell clone dynamics reportedly predicted response best. In blood, tumor-derived TCR clones expanded after radiotherapy plus ipilimumab.

Focal radiation with ipilimumab CTLA-4 blockade was given to patients with chemo-refractory metastatic non-small-cell lung cancer. As to this clone: Antigen unknown.

With V trimmed by 4 bases and J by 10 bases, 9 bases remained unmatched. The CDR3 length is 15 residues. The germline gives CDR1 SGHNT, CDR2 YYREEE (reference sequence). TCRdb's copy holds only in-frame clones and misses some; the assay was immunoSEQ multiplex PCR. The data show about 80,000 clones, approximately 80% seen once. The receptor's source is a human donor with non-small cell lung cancer who had stable disease on radiotherapy plus ipilimumab. The specimen was peripheral blood, collected from a patient treated with radiotherapy plus ipilimumab. The chain combines TRBV5-4 with TRBJ2-1, with TRBD2 matching over 12 bases. CDR3 loop: CASSPTSGSPPEQFF. The CDR3 DNA sequence: TGTGCCAGCAGCCCGACTAGCGGGAGTCCTCCGGAGCAGTTCTTC.